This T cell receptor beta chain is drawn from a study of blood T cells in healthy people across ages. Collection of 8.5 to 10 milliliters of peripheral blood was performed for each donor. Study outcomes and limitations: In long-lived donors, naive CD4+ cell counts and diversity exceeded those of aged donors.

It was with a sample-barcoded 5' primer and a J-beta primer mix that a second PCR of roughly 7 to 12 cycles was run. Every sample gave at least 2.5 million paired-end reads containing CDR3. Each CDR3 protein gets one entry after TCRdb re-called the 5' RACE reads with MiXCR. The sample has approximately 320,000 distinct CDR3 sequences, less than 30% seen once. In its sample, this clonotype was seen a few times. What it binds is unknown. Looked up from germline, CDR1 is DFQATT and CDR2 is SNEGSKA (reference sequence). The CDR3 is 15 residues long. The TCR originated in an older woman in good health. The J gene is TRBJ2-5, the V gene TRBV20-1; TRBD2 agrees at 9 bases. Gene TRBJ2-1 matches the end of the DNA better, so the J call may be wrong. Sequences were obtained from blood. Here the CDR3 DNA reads TGCAGTGCTAGAGATCCCACTAGCGGGTTCAATGAGCAGTTCTTC. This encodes CSARDPTSGFNEQFF.